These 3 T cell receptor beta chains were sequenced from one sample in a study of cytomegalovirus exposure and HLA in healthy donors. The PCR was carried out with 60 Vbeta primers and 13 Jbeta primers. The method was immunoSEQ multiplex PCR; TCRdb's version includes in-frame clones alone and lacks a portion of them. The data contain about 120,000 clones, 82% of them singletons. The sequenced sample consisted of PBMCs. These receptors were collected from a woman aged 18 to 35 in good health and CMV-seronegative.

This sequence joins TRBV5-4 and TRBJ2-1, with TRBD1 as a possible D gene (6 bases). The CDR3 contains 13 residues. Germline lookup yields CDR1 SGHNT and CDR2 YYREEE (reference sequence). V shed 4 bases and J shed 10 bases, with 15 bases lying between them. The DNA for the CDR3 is TGTGCCAGCAGCATTCAACAGGGTCGCGAGCAGTTCTTC. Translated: CASSIQQGREQFF.

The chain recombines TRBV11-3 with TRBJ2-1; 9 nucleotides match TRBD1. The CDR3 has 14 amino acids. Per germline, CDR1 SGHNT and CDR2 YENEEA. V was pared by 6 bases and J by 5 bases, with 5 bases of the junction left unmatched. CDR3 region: CASRGQGRNNEQFF. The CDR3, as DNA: TGTGCCAGCAGGGGACAGGGTAGAAACAATGAGCAGTTCTTC.

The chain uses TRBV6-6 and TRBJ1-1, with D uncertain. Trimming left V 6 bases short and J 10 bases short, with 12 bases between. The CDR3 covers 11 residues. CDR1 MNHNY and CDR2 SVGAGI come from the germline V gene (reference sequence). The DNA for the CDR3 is TGTGCCAGCAGCCCTCCTCGGGTAGCTTTCTTT. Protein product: CASSPPRVAFF.